These T cell receptor beta chains were read from a single sample in a study of cytomegalovirus exposure and HLA in healthy donors. Profiled with immunoSEQ multiplex PCR; TCRdb holds only in-frame clones, not every one. Of about 200,000 clones listed, about 80% were seen once; the top ten hold approximately 6%. The sequenced material came from PBMCs. The receptors originated from a man in his forties or fifties in good health and CMV-seropositive. Each CDR3 is given with its conserved first and last residue. D genes are given only for firm matches. Only part of the rows carry a size: once, few, many, or a class if the clone is expanded.

J gene: TRBJ2-2
clone size: few
D gene: TRBD1
V gene: TRBV29-1
CDR3 protein: CSGRTGGTGELFF
CDR3 DNA: TGCAGCGGACGGACAGGGGGGACCGGGGAGCTGTTTTTT

J gene: TRBJ2-1
clone size: -
D gene: TRBD2
V gene: TRBV5-1
CDR3 protein: CASSATGTSGSGSEQFF
CDR3 DNA: TGCGCCAGCAGCGCAACCGGGACTAGCGGGAGTGGTAGTGAGCAGTTCTTC

J gene: TRBJ1-2
clone size: -
D gene: -
V gene: TRBV30
CDR3 protein: CAWSRMGGGVSGYTF
CDR3 DNA: TGTGCCTGGAGCCGTATGGGCGGGGGAGTAAGTGGCTACACCTTC

J gene: TRBJ2-3
clone size: -
D gene: TRBD2
V gene: TRBV6-5
CDR3 protein: CASSYPLAGADTQYF
CDR3 DNA: TGTGCCAGCAGTTATCCGCTAGCGGGAGCAGATACGCAGTATTTT

J gene: TRBJ2-7
clone size: once
D gene: TRBD2
V gene: TRBV5-1
CDR3 protein: CASSLDGRIYEQYF
CDR3 DNA: TGCGCCAGCAGCTTGGACGGGAGGATCTACGAGCAGTACTTC

J gene: TRBJ1-5
clone size: -
D gene: -
V gene: TRBV19
CDR3 protein: CASSILSSGTLQPQHF
CDR3 DNA: TGTGCCAGTAGTATCTTGTCGTCCGGGACACTGCAGCCCCAGCATTTT

J gene: TRBJ1-5
clone size: -
D gene: TRBD1
V gene: TRBV27
CDR3 protein: CASSPRDRRSQPQHF
CDR3 DNA: TGTGCCAGCAGTCCCCGGGACAGGCGGAGTCAGCCCCAGCATTTT

J gene: TRBJ1-2
clone size: -
D gene: -
V gene: TRBV7-9
CDR3 protein: CASSSDGHKTYGYTF
CDR3 DNA: TGTGCCAGCAGCTCGGACGGACACAAAACCTATGGCTACACCTTC

J gene: TRBJ1-5
clone size: -
D gene: -
V gene: TRBV5-6
CDR3 protein: CASSSTPGNQPQHF
CDR3 DNA: TGTGCCAGCAGCTCAACCCCGGGCAATCAGCCCCAGCATTTT

J gene: TRBJ2-7
clone size: -
D gene: TRBD2
V gene: TRBV6-1
CDR3 protein: CASSDNHLAGVYEQYF
CDR3 DNA: TGTGCCAGCAGTGACAATCACTTAGCGGGAGTGTACGAGCAGTACTTC

J gene: TRBJ1-1
clone size: -
D gene: -
V gene: TRBV5-1
CDR3 protein: CASSLAGQNTEAFF
CDR3 DNA: TGCGCCAGCAGCTTGGCCGGACAAAACACTGAAGCTTTCTTT

J gene: TRBJ2-7
clone size: -
D gene: -
V gene: TRBV2
CDR3 protein: CASRPRGIGPSHYEQYF
CDR3 DNA: TGTGCCAGCAGGCCTAGGGGGATCGGCCCTAGCCACTACGAGCAGTACTTC

J gene: TRBJ1-6
clone size: -
D gene: TRBD1
V gene: TRBV30
CDR3 protein: CAWSWTGAGSPLHF
CDR3 DNA: TGTGCCTGGAGTTGGACAGGGGCAGGCTCACCCCTCCACTTT

J gene: TRBJ2-7
clone size: once
D gene: TRBD1
V gene: TRBV2
CDR3 protein: CASSDVRTGGYEQYF
CDR3 DNA: TGTGCCAGCAGTGATGTTAGAACAGGGGGTTACGAGCAGTACTTC

J gene: TRBJ2-5
clone size: -
D gene: TRBD2
V gene: TRBV5-1
CDR3 protein: CASSLGLAGGQETQYF
CDR3 DNA: TGCGCCAGCAGCTTGGGGCTAGCGGGAGGACAAGAGACCCAGTACTTC

J gene: TRBJ2-7
clone size: -
D gene: TRBD2
V gene: TRBV29-1
CDR3 protein: CSVVLAANYEQYF
CDR3 DNA: TGCAGCGTTGTCCTAGCGGCAAACTACGAGCAGTACTTC

J gene: TRBJ2-3
clone size: -
D gene: -
V gene: TRBV21-1
CDR3 protein: CASSKVGSGTSGRTDTQYF
CDR3 DNA: -

J gene: TRBJ2-1
clone size: -
D gene: -
V gene: TRBV6-1
CDR3 protein: CASSESRATGLYNEQFF
CDR3 DNA: TGTGCCAGCAGTGAAAGCCGTGCGACAGGTTTATACAATGAGCAGTTCTTC

J gene: TRBJ1-1
clone size: -
D gene: -
V gene: TRBV6-1
CDR3 protein: CASSAQGMNTEAFF
CDR3 DNA: TGTGCCAGCAGTGCACAGGGAATGAACACTGAAGCTTTCTTT

J gene: TRBJ1-6
clone size: -
D gene: -
V gene: TRBV2
CDR3 protein: CASSERRDVSPLHF
CDR3 DNA: TGTGCCAGCAGTGAGCGCAGGGATGTTTCACCCCTCCACTTT

J gene: TRBJ2-2
clone size: -
D gene: TRBD1
V gene: TRBV5-1
CDR3 protein: CASSLAGQGGTGELFF
CDR3 DNA: TGCGCCAGCAGCTTGGCCGGACAGGGAGGCACCGGGGAGCTGTTTTTT

J gene: TRBJ2-5
clone size: -
D gene: TRBD2
V gene: TRBV5-1
CDR3 protein: CASSLRLAGGQETQYF
CDR3 DNA: TGCGCCAGCAGCTTGAGACTAGCGGGAGGCCAAGAGACCCAGTACTTC

J gene: TRBJ1-2
clone size: once
D gene: TRBD1
V gene: TRBV5-6
CDR3 protein: CASSLGTGAPIGGYTF
CDR3 DNA: TGTGCCAGCAGCTTGGGGACAGGGGCGCCGATTGGAGGCTACACCTTC

J gene: TRBJ1-4
clone size: -
D gene: TRBD1
V gene: TRBV19
CDR3 protein: CASRTGGSGNEKLFF
CDR3 DNA: TGTGCCAGTAGAACAGGGGGCAGCGGTAATGAAAAACTGTTTTTT

J gene: TRBJ1-1
clone size: few
D gene: -
V gene: TRBV9
CDR3 protein: CASSALAMNTEAFF
CDR3 DNA: TGTGCCAGCAGCGCCTTAGCGATGAACACTGAAGCTTTCTTT

J gene: TRBJ1-2
clone size: -
D gene: -
V gene: TRBV29-1
CDR3 protein: CSVENSGYGYTF
CDR3 DNA: TGCAGCGTTGAAAACAGCGGATATGGCTACACCTTC

J gene: TRBJ2-1
clone size: -
D gene: -
V gene: TRBV7-6
CDR3 protein: CASSLLRAAEQFF
CDR3 DNA: TGTGCCAGCAGCTTACTCAGGGCCGCTGAGCAGTTCTTC

J gene: TRBJ1-1
clone size: -
D gene: TRBD1
V gene: TRBV11-3
CDR3 protein: CASSLVVTGPAFF
CDR3 DNA: TGTGCCAGCAGCTTAGTTGTGACAGGGCCTGCTTTCTTT

J gene: TRBJ1-1
clone size: few
D gene: -
V gene: TRBV4-1
CDR3 protein: CASSLDKRTEAFF
CDR3 DNA: TGCGCCAGCAGCTTGGACAAGCGCACTGAAGCTTTCTTT

J gene: TRBJ1-1
clone size: -
D gene: -
V gene: TRBV11-2
CDR3 protein: CASSYQQGVNTEAFF
CDR3 DNA: TGTGCCAGCAGCTACCAACAGGGTGTGAACACTGAAGCTTTCTTT

J gene: TRBJ2-1
clone size: -
D gene: TRBD2
V gene: TRBV2
CDR3 protein: CASSAGTSERNEQFF
CDR3 DNA: TGTGCCAGCAGCGCCGGGACTAGCGAGAGGAATGAGCAGTTCTTC

J gene: TRBJ2-7
clone size: -
D gene: TRBD1
V gene: TRBV5-6
CDR3 protein: CASSWGQSEQYF
CDR3 DNA: TGTGCCAGCAGCTGGGGACAGAGCGAGCAGTACTTC

J gene: TRBJ2-7
clone size: -
D gene: TRBD2
V gene: TRBV14
CDR3 protein: CASGDYSYEQYF
CDR3 DNA: TGTGCCAGCGGGGACTATTCCTACGAGCAGTACTTC

J gene: TRBJ2-1
clone size: -
D gene: TRBD2
V gene: TRBV19
CDR3 protein: CASSVFPTSGSSYNEQFF
CDR3 DNA: TGTGCCAGTAGTGTCTTCCCGACTAGCGGGAGCTCCTACAATGAGCAGTTCTTC

J gene: TRBJ1-1
clone size: -
D gene: -
V gene: TRBV27
CDR3 protein: CASSPLKAGNTEAFF
CDR3 DNA: TGTGCCAGCAGTCCCCTCAAAGCCGGGAACACTGAAGCTTTCTTT

J gene: TRBJ2-1
clone size: once
D gene: TRBD2
V gene: TRBV9
CDR3 protein: CASSVEDSGMSSYNEQFF
CDR3 DNA: TGTGCCAGCAGCGTAGAGGATAGCGGGATGAGCTCCTACAATGAGCAGTTCTTC

J gene: TRBJ2-2
clone size: -
D gene: TRBD1
V gene: TRBV27
CDR3 protein: CASSSGTGWTGELFF
CDR3 DNA: TGTGCCAGCAGTTCGGGGACAGGCTGGACCGGGGAGCTGTTTTTT

J gene: TRBJ2-2
clone size: few
D gene: TRBD2
V gene: TRBV5-1
CDR3 protein: CASSLVQILAGTGELFF
CDR3 DNA: TGCGCCAGCAGCTTGGTTCAAATTCTAGCGGGCACCGGGGAGCTGTTTTTT

J gene: TRBJ1-1
clone size: -
D gene: TRBD1
V gene: TRBV19
CDR3 protein: CATRDSVNTEAFF
CDR3 DNA: TGTGCCACAAGGGACAGCGTGAACACTGAAGCTTTCTTT

J gene: TRBJ2-3
clone size: -
D gene: TRBD1
V gene: TRBV7-8
CDR3 protein: CASSPGQGRGTQYF
CDR3 DNA: TGTGCCAGCAGCCCAGGACAGGGTAGAGGTACGCAGTATTTT

J gene: TRBJ1-1
clone size: -
D gene: -
V gene: TRBV11-2
CDR3 protein: CASSLGQTSNTEAFF
CDR3 DNA: TGTGCCAGCAGCTTAGGACAGACATCCAACACTGAAGCTTTCTTT

J gene: TRBJ1-1
clone size: -
D gene: TRBD1
V gene: TRBV10-1
CDR3 protein: CASSPTGEVLNTEAFF
CDR3 DNA: TGCGCCAGCAGTCCTACAGGGGAAGTATTGAACACTGAAGCTTTCTTT

J gene: TRBJ2-6
clone size: once
D gene: -
V gene: TRBV5-6
CDR3 protein: CASSRLSSGHFSGANVLTF
CDR3 DNA: TGTGCCAGCAGCCGCCTATCGTCAGGGCACTTCTCTGGGGCCAACGTCCTGACTTTC

J gene: TRBJ2-3
clone size: -
D gene: TRBD2
V gene: TRBV27
CDR3 protein: CASSKRGLADPTSTDTQYF
CDR3 DNA: TGTGCCAGCAGCAAAAGGGGACTAGCGGACCCAACTAGCACAGATACGCAGTATTTT

J gene: TRBJ1-3
clone size: few
D gene: TRBD1
V gene: TRBV2
CDR3 protein: CASSVRGQGVSSGNTIYF
CDR3 DNA: TGTGCCAGCAGTGTTCGGGGACAGGGTGTTTCCTCTGGAAACACCATATATTTT

J gene: TRBJ1-1
clone size: few
D gene: -
V gene: TRBV7-9
CDR3 protein: CASSPGVKDTEAFF
CDR3 DNA: TGTGCCAGCAGCCCCGGGGTTAAGGACACTGAAGCTTTCTTT

J gene: TRBJ1-3
clone size: once
D gene: -
V gene: TRBV6-5
CDR3 protein: CASSYRQSGNTIYF
CDR3 DNA: TGTGCCAGCAGTTATCGACAGTCTGGAAACACCATATATTTT

J gene: TRBJ2-5
clone size: -
D gene: TRBD2
V gene: TRBV5-4
CDR3 protein: CASSLGAGSETQYF
CDR3 DNA: TGTGCCAGCAGCTTGGGAGCGGGATCCGAGACCCAGTACTTC

J gene: TRBJ2-5
clone size: -
D gene: TRBD1
V gene: TRBV19
CDR3 protein: CASSALETGGETQYF
CDR3 DNA: TGTGCCAGTAGTGCCCTCGAGACAGGGGGAGAGACCCAGTACTTC

J gene: TRBJ2-7
clone size: few
D gene: TRBD1
V gene: TRBV6-1
CDR3 protein: CASSEIDRGRNEQYF
CDR3 DNA: TGTGCCAGCAGTGAAATCGACAGGGGGCGGAACGAGCAGTACTTC

J gene: TRBJ2-6
clone size: few
D gene: TRBD1
V gene: TRBV10-3
CDR3 protein: CAISESGQGRPGANVLTF
CDR3 DNA: TGTGCCATCAGTGAGTCGGGACAGGGGAGACCCGGGGCCAACGTCCTGACTTTC

J gene: TRBJ1-5
clone size: -
D gene: -
V gene: TRBV7-2
CDR3 protein: CASSRGAREGNQPQHF
CDR3 DNA: TGTGCCAGCAGCCGGGGGGCCAGGGAGGGCAATCAGCCCCAGCATTTT